This T cell receptor beta chain was sequenced for a study of blood T cell repertoires in COVID-19 (dated by TCRdb to 2018 to 2020). For the wider study: The collaborator samples originated in the United States, Italy and Spain and spanned the acute and convalescent phases of COVID-19. The prospective study material was composed of cDNA or gDNA derived from T cells, B-cell-depleted T cells, or PBMCs. Deeply sampled blood TCRbeta repertoires from subjects exposed to, actively infected with, or recovered from COVID-19 were included in the dataset. The repertoires were made available in a free public database intended to serve as a resource for research on the immune response to SARS-CoV-2. The samples were drawn from two sources: the first 160 participants of the ongoing ImmuneRACE study, and 1,254 subjects contributed by 6 global collaborators. Nearly every sample came with metadata listing a de-identified subject ID, COVID-19 status, age in years and sex. Where HLA class I and class II types were available, the types were taken from metadata supplied by the sample provider, not from assay-based typing.

TCRbeta CDR3 regions were amplified from genomic DNA by means of the immunoSEQ Assay, a bias-controlled multiplex PCR. Per the original workflow: The number of nucleated cells in each sample was estimated by amplification of reference gene primers within the assay. To quantify the absolute abundance of each unique TCRbeta CDR3 rearrangement, sequence reads were collapsed and filtered. For each sample, productive Simpson clonality was calculated by taking the square root of Simpson's diversity index across productive rearrangements. As stored in TCRdb, this immuneACCESS dataset retains in-frame rearrangements with V and J assigned. A fraction of the clones does not appear; measured against another copy, unresolved V genes explain less than half of the discrepancy, and the remainder lacks a known reason. From that table come the V and J calls and clone size; the DNA was used to work out D and trimming. The table for this sample lists about 170,000 clones; around 87% of them were counted only once. The top ten clones comprise 6% to 7.5% of the sample.

The collaborating institutions used their own protocols to collect whole blood in K2EDTA tubes. Collaborator samples were shipped for TCRbeta analysis as frozen whole blood, isolated PBMCs, or DNA extracted from either sample type. CDR1 and CDR2 (SEHNR, FQNEAQ) derive from the germline V gene (reference sequence). Trimming at the junction amounts to 1 base on V and 10 bases on J, and the germline ends lie 14 bases apart. The CDR3 runs 14 residues from the cysteine to the phenylalanine. CDR3 DNA only is kept here, 42 bases in frame from base 1. About this clone itself: Its target antigen remains unknown. The sample holds no much larger clone one base away, and base qualities are not on file.

What the study reported, not specific to this receptor: How much clinical and demographic metadata was included differed by source and by participant, and the metadata was provided uncurated.

The receptor chain draws on TRBV7-9 and TRBJ1-5, with no confidently assigned D gene. What was sequenced was peripheral blood. The sequence derives from a woman older than 75 in a cohort sampled during active or convalescent COVID-19. The nucleotide sequence reads as follows: TGTGCCAGCAGCTTAGGGGCAGCCCCGGGACCCCAGCATTTT. Its translation reads: CASSLGAAPGPQHF.